This entry lists 8 T cell receptor beta chains sequenced from one sample in a study of blood T cell repertoires in COVID-19. Using immunoSEQ multiplex PCR, the repertoire was profiled, and TCRdb retains in-frame clones only, with some absent. This sample has approximately 250,000 clones, with 75% to 85% found just once. Material: peripheral blood. Every receptor here comes from a woman between 45 and 65 years old with acute or convalescent COVID-19.

In DNA, the CDR3 is TGTGCCAGCAGCATAAAGCGGGGGACAGGGTTCTGGTATGGCTACACCTTC. Its translation: CASSIKRGTGFWYGYTF. This chain uses TRBV21-1 with TRBJ1-2; whether TRBD1, the table's D call, matches the DNA was not checked. TRBV21-1 is deemed a pseudogene. The CDR3 has 17 residues.

J is TRBJ1-4 and V is TRBV4-1; no firm D call. The CDR3 loop spans 17 amino acids. Germline V CDR1 and CDR2: MGHRA, YSYEKL. Trimming took off 0 bases at V and 7 bases at J, with 18 bases between the two ends. The CDR3 loop is CASSQEGGRAVSEKLFF. CDR3 DNA sequence: TGCGCCAGCAGCCAAGAGGGAGGGCGGGCTGTAAGTGAAAAACTGTTTTTT.

In DNA, the CDR3 is TGTGCCAGCAGCTTGGGGGACAGAATTAGCACAGATACGCAGTATTTT. Translating it yields CASSLGDRISTDTQYF. The chain couples TRBV11-1 to TRBJ2-3; 7 nucleotides line up with TRBD1. In germline, CDR1 is SGHAT, CDR2 FQDESV (reference sequence). V was clipped by 3 bases and J by 0 bases; unmatched bases: 6. CDR3 length equals 16 residues.

The chain employs TRBV6-1 and TRBJ1-2; D is possibly TRBD1 (6 bases). V shed 1 base and J shed 8 bases, with 11 bases lying between them. Germline CDR1 MNHNS, CDR2 SASEGT. The CDR3 consists of 13 residues. The CDR3 protein is CASSEGGRWGYTF. CDR3 sequence (DNA): TGTGCCAGCAGTGAAGGGGGGCGATGGGGCTACACCTTC.

About this clone itself: Other nucleotide sequences in the sample specify the same CDR3. The rearrangement uses TRBV6-1 and TRBJ1-2; no clear D gene. The germline V and J ends were trimmed by 0 bases and 3 bases, with 5 bases remaining between them. Germline V gives CDR1 MNHNS, CDR2 SASEGT. This CDR3 is 13 amino acids long. The CDR3 protein is CASSEAGDYGYTF. In DNA form, the CDR3 reads TGTGCCAGCAGTGAAGCCGGGGACTATGGCTACACCTTC.

The chain uses TRBV18 and TRBJ2-1; 8 bases are shared with TRBD1. The CDR3 covers 16 residues. CDR1 and CDR2 (germline): KGHSH, LQKENI. The V segment lost 1 base and the J segment 7 bases; nucleotides outside the gene matches: 9. DNA for the CDR3: TGTGCCAGCTCACCACGACGGCAGGGGGCTGGTAATGAGCAGTTCTTC. Translated, it gives CASSPRRQGAGNEQFF.

This chain links TRBV2 with TRBJ2-5; perhaps TRBD2 as D (5 bases). This CDR3 is built from 13 residues. Germline CDR1 SNHLY, CDR2 FYNNEI. The V gene lost 6 bases and the J gene lost 5 bases, with 13 bases spanning the gap. The CDR3 DNA reads as TGTGCCAGCAGCCCCACTAGTTGGGAGACCCAGTACTTC. Its translation: CASSPTSWETQYF.

The chain has TRBV5-1 and TRBJ2-3, with D perhaps TRBD1 (7 bases). The CDR3 sequence is 14 residues long. V gave up 4 bases and J gave up 4 bases, with 13 bases separating them. The germline gives CDR1 SGHRS, CDR2 YFSETQ. CDR3 DNA: TGCGCCAGCAGCAGTGACAGGGAGGCAGATACGCAGTATTTT. Encoded protein: CASSSDREADTQYF.